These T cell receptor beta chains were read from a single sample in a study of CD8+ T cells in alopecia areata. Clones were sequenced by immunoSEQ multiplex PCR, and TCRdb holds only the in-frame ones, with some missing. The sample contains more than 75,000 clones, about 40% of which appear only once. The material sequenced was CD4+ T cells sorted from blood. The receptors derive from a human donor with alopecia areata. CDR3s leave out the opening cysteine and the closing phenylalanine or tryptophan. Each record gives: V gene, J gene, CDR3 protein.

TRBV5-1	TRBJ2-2	ASSWTGANGELF
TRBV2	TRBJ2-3	ASSLSGGVETQY
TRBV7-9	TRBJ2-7	ASSLRAGYEQY
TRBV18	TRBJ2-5	ASSPSGQETQY
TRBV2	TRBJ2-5	ASSVVQETQY
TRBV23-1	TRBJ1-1	ASSQRTAEIYRDTEAF
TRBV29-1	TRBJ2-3	SGSRTATDTQY
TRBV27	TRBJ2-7	ASRAGGTYEQY
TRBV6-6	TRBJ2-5	ASGWDYQETQY
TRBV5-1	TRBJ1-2	ASTPEGQGSRGYT
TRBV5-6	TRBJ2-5	ASSGATELKETQY
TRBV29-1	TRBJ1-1	SVKKTVMNTEAF
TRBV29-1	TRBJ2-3	SVEPGQTQY
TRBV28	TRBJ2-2	ASSDRTGDTGELF
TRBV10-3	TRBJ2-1	AISGGGALSGEQF
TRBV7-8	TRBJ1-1	ASSLAGATEAF
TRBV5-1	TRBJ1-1	ASSGYVGTEAF
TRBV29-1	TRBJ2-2	SVGNMGAGELF
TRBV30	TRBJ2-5	AWGGDRGPRETQY
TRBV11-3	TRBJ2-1	ASSLSGNEQF
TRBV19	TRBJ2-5	ASSSDWDKETQY
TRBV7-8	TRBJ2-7	ASSPPRVVHAYEQY
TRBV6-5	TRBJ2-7	ASSYSGQPMFEQY
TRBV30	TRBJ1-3	AWSFRRRMHTIY
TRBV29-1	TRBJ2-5	SVQEDQETQY
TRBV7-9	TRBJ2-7	ASSPDRDAYEQY
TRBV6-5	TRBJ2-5	ASSRLARETQY
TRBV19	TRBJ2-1	ASSIGRGGGRANEQF
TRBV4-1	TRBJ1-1	ASSQDRQFVTEAF
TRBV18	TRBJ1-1	ASSPLQGDTEAF
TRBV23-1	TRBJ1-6	ASSPETPLH
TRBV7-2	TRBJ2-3	ASSLRLAADTQY
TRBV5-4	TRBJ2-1	ASSKETGGSYNEQF
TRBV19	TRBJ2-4	ASSMSGGAKNIQY
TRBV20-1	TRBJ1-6	SARVGSPLH
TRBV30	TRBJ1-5	AWSVFGANSNQPQH
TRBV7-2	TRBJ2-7	ASSLVAGGYYEQY
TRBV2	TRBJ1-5	ASSREGGSNQPQH
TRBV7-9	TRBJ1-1	ASSSGGTEMNTEAF